This T cell receptor (beta chain) was recovered during a study of metastatic and nonmetastatic thyroid tumors. Every patient underwent thyroid surgery untreated. In the study's own analysis: Differences in CDR3 between clinicopathological groups were drawn on to build a classifier intended to discriminate distant-metastatic papillary thyroid cancer patients. TCRdb re-called clones via MiXCR from the PCR reads. The V and J calls follow TCRdb's processing rather than the paper's. The sample records fewer than 25,000 clones, approximately 11% being singletons. The CDR3 has 12 residues. The germline gives CDR1 GTSNPN, CDR2 SVGIG (reference sequence). Trimming removed 4 bases at V and 5 bases at J, with 11 bases between.

The rearrangement uses TRBV30 and TRBJ1-2; D perhaps matches TRBD1 (5 bases). Sample: blood. The receptor's source is a female donor with papillary thyroid cancer or a benign thyroid nodule (not recorded which). Some clones in this sample may be carry-over from other donors' samples. The CDR3 protein is CAWTPGRYGYTF. The CDR3 DNA is TGTGCCTGGACTCCGGGACGGTATGGCTACACCTTC.